These 24 T cell receptor beta chains were sequenced from one sample in a study of T cell changes during pregnancy in multiple sclerosis. TCRdb keeps only in-frame clones here, not all; method: immunoSEQ multiplex PCR. The sample holds 40,000 to 50,000 clones, over 80% seen once. The material was CD8+ T cells from peripheral blood mononuclear cells, obtained after pregnancy. The receptors shown here come from a female donor with multiple sclerosis, enrolled in a pregnancy study.

The rearrangement joins TRBV12-5 to TRBJ2-1; tentatively, D is TRBD1 (6 bases). Trimming took 6 bases from V and 6 from J, leaving 15 bases between them. The germline V gene encodes CDR1 LGHNT and CDR2 FRNRAP. This CDR3 has 14 residues. The CDR3 reads CASGFQGRGNEQFF. CDR3 bases: TGTGCTAGTGGCTTCCAGGGGCGAGGCAATGAGCAGTTCTTC.

The CDR3 DNA follows: TGTGCCAGCAGTTTCCTCCGGGGGATCCCCAATGAGCAGTTCTTC. This translates into CASSFLRGIPNEQFF. This chain uses TRBV6-5 with TRBJ2-1, with D possibly matching TRBD2 (6 bases). Trimming stripped 4 bases from V and 6 bases from J, with 16 bases between. Germline V lookup: CDR1 MNHEY, CDR2 SVGAGI. There are 15 residues in the CDR3.

The rearrangement joins TRBV9 to TRBJ1-6, with D maybe TRBD1 (6 bases). From germline, CDR1 is SGDLS and CDR2 YYNGEE. Trimming shortened V by 4 bases and J by 8 bases, and 16 bases separated the two germline ends. This CDR3 has 15 residues. The CDR3 DNA is TGTGCCAGCAGCTCGGGGGGCAGCACAGATTCACCCCTCCACTTT. Translation: CASSSGGSTDSPLHF.

This clone was observed once. V gene TRBV2 combines with J gene TRBJ1-1; D possibly corresponds to TRBD1 (5 bases). CDR3 length: 14 amino acids. The V end was cut by 5 bases, the J end by 2 bases, with 12 bases between. Per the germline V gene, CDR1 is SNHLY and CDR2 is FYNNEI. Here the CDR3 reads CASSPRGLNTEAFF. CDR3 in DNA: TGTGCCAGCAGTCCAAGGGGATTAAACACTGAAGCTTTCTTT.

The V and J genes are TRBV5-6 and TRBJ2-7, with D possibly TRBD2 on 5 matching bases. V lost 5 bases, J lost 0 bases, and 9 bases lay in between. This CDR3 region has 13 residues. The germline V gene encodes CDR1 SGHDT and CDR2 YYEEEE. The CDR3 nucleotides read TGTGCCAGCAGATACACTAGCTCCTACGAGCAGTACTTC. Translation: CASRYTSSYEQYF. The full variable domain, with the rest looked up from reference TRBV5-6 and TRBJ2-7, is DAGVTQSPTHLIKTRGQQVTLRCSPKSGHDTVSWYQQALGQGPQFIFQYYEEEERQRGNFPDRFSGHQFPNYSSELNVNALLLGDSALYLCASRYTSSYEQYFGPGTRLTVT.

The chain couples TRBV4-2 to TRBJ2-3; TRBD2 might be the D (6 bases). The CDR3 has 16 amino acids. Trimming stripped 0 bases from V and 3 bases from J, with 13 bases between. CDR1 LGHNA and CDR2 YNFKEQ come from the germline V gene. CDR3 loop: CASSQEASEKTDTQYF. CDR3 DNA sequence: TGTGCCAGCAGCCAAGAAGCTAGCGAGAAGACAGATACGCAGTATTTT.

In nucleotides, the CDR3 is TGTGCCATCAGTGAAGGGGGCCTAGGTGGCAATCAGCCCCAGCATTTT. Amino acids: CAISEGGLGGNQPQHF. J is TRBJ1-5 and V is TRBV10-3; 7 bases are shared with TRBD1. The CDR3 is made up of 16 amino acids. The trim removed 3 bases at V and 2 bases at J, leaving 7 bases unmatched. The germline gives CDR1 ENHRY, CDR2 SYGVKD.

This sequence joins TRBV19 and TRBJ2-1; a weak D match, TRBD2 (6 bases). V was trimmed by 3 bases and J by 3 bases, leaving 9 bases between them. The CDR3 runs 14 residues. Germline V lookup: CDR1 LNHDA, CDR2 SQIVND (reference sequence). In DNA, the CDR3 is TGTGCCAGTAGTATGTTAGCGGACTACAATGAGCAGTTCTTC. This sequence encodes CASSMLADYNEQFF.

The V call is TRBV5-6, the J call TRBJ1-1; D might be TRBD1 (6 bases). Germline CDR1 is SGHDT and CDR2 is YYEEEE. The ends were cut back, 7 bases at V and 5 bases at J, with 21 bases in the middle. CDR3 length equals 15 residues. The CDR3 DNA reads as TGTGCCAGCTTGGGGGGGGCAGGGGTTCTGACTGAAGCTTTCTTT. It specifies CASLGGAGVLTEAFF.

This chain's CDR3 is CASSLSTGELFF. The CDR3 nucleotides are TGTGCCAGCAGTCTTTCCACCGGGGAGCTGTTTTTT. This rearrangement joins TRBV27 to TRBJ2-2; D not resolved. This CDR3 is built from 12 residues. Germline lookup yields CDR1 MNHEY and CDR2 SMNVEV (reference sequence). V lost 5 bases and J 4 bases, leaving 5 bases between the germline ends.

V and J are TRBV20-1 and TRBJ2-2; TRBD1 might be the D (6 bases). The V end lost 5 bases, the J end lost 6 bases, and 7 bases lay between the germline ends. The CDR3 spans 11 residues. From germline, CDR1 is DFQATT and CDR2 SNEGSKA (reference sequence). The CDR3 here is CSARQAGELFF. The CDR3 nucleotides are TGCAGTGCTCGACAGGCCGGGGAGCTGTTTTTT.

The rearrangement links TRBV6-1 to TRBJ1-6, with D unresolved. CDR1 is MNHNS and CDR2 is SASEGT in the germline V gene. Trimming took off 5 bases at V and 8 bases at J, with 16 bases between the two ends. CDR3 length: 15 amino acids. The CDR3 reads CASSPTTERYSPLHF. The CDR3 DNA is TGTGCCAGCAGTCCCACCACTGAAAGATATTCACCCCTCCACTTT.

This clone showed up just once. V and J are TRBV7-9 and TRBJ2-1, with a possible D match to TRBD2 (5 bases). The ends were cut back, 7 bases at V and 0 bases at J, with 10 bases in the middle. This CDR3 has 14 amino acids. From germline, CDR1 is SEHNR and CDR2 FQNEAQ (reference sequence). The CDR3: CASTPGISYNEQFF. DNA for the CDR3: TGTGCCAGCACCCCGGGGATCTCCTACAATGAGCAGTTCTTC.

This clone was counted a single time. V is TRBV10-2 and J is TRBJ1-5, with D possibly matching TRBD1 (5 bases). Deletions cut 0 bases from V and 7 bases from J, with 13 bases between. Germline V gene sequence: CDR1 WSHSY, CDR2 SAAADI. The CDR3 covers 15 residues. The DNA of the CDR3 is TGCGCCAGCAGTGAGTCAATCGGAGGGGTACAGCCCCAGCATTTT. It translates to CASSESIGGVQPQHF.

The chain couples TRBV19 to TRBJ2-7; no clear D gene. Trimming shortened V by 3 bases and J by 0 bases, and 15 bases separated the two germline ends. Germline CDR1 and CDR2: LNHDA and SQIVND (reference sequence). The CDR3 extends over 16 amino acids. The CDR3 nucleotides read TGTGCCAGTAGTATTGGGCCAGGCTACCCCTCCTACGAGCAGTACTTC. It codes for CASSIGPGYPSYEQYF.

The genes are TRBV6-1 and TRBJ2-3, with a tentative D call TRBD2 (7 bases). The CDR3 is made up of 15 amino acids. V was shortened by 8 bases and J by 4 bases, with 19 bases between the two germline ends. Germline values: CDR1 MNHNS, CDR2 SASEGT. The CDR3 here is CASDNGRGGADTQYF. CDR3 DNA sequence: TGTGCCAGCGATAATGGGAGGGGGGGTGCAGATACGCAGTATTTT.

The chain uses TRBV5-1 and TRBJ2-7, with 7 bases fitting TRBD1. Germline values: CDR1 SGHRS, CDR2 YFSETQ. Trimming took 2 bases from V and 0 from J; bases not matched to a gene: 2. CDR3 size: 14 residues. The CDR3 loop is CASSFGTASYEQYF. As DNA, the CDR3 is TGCGCCAGCAGCTTCGGGACAGCCTCCTACGAGCAGTACTTC.

The V call is TRBV4-1, the J call TRBJ2-5; 7 bases are shared with TRBD2. The germline V gene has CDR1 MGHRA and CDR2 YSYEKL. With 4 bases clipped from V and 5 bases from J, the junction kept 4 bases outside the gene matches. The CDR3 sequence is 13 residues long. The CDR3 DNA reads TGCGCCAGCAGCCTAACTAGCGCCGAGACCCAGTACTTC. Encoded protein: CASSLTSAETQYF.

The chain has TRBV6-1 and TRBJ2-2, with TRBD1 matching over 7 bases. Per the germline V gene, CDR1 is MNHNS and CDR2 is SASEGT. J was trimmed by 6 bases and V by 3 bases; bases with no gene match: 10. This CDR3 comprises 16 residues. The CDR3 is CASSETGLNFAGELFF. CDR3 nucleotide sequence: TGTGCCAGCAGTGAGACAGGGCTGAACTTCGCCGGGGAGCTGTTTTTT.

The chain carries TRBV7-9 and TRBJ2-1; the match to TRBD2 covers 8 bases. V lost 1 base, J lost 8 bases, and 13 bases stayed unmatched. Germline-derived CDR1 and CDR2 are SEHNR and FQNEAQ (reference sequence). The CDR3 spans 17 residues. The CDR3 sequence is CASSLGLLSGIRDEQFF. CDR3 DNA sequence: TGTGCCAGCAGCTTAGGGCTTCTTAGCGGGATCCGTGATGAGCAGTTCTTC.

This rearrangement joins TRBV7-2 to TRBJ2-7; perhaps TRBD2 as D (5 bases). The CDR3 has 14 residues. Trimming shortened V by 4 bases and J by 2 bases, and 12 bases separated the two germline ends. Germline values: CDR1 SGHTA, CDR2 FQGNSA. The CDR3 sequence: CASSSSWDAYEQYF. In nucleotides, the CDR3 is TGTGCCAGCAGCTCTAGCTGGGATGCCTACGAGCAGTACTTC.

This clone was detected a few times. This chain connects TRBV6-1 to TRBJ1-1; possible D gene TRBD1, 5 bases. CDR1 and CDR2 (germline): MNHNS, SASEGT. The CDR3 is 14 amino acids. V was pared by 2 bases and J by 1 base, with 8 bases between. The CDR3: CASSEITGNTEAFF. The DNA of the CDR3 is TGTGCCAGCAGTGAAATTACAGGGAACACTGAAGCTTTCTTT.

CDR3 sequence reads: CASQTRGFDTEAFF. CDR3 in DNA: TGTGCCAGCCAGACCAGGGGGTTTGACACTGAAGCTTTCTTT. This chain joins TRBV19 and TRBJ1-1, with 7 positions matching TRBD1. Germline V CDR1 and CDR2: LNHDA, SQIVND (reference sequence). The ends lost 9 bases at V and 3 bases at J; junction bases unmatched: 10. The CDR3 sequence is 14 residues long. The whole variable domain, filled in from reference TRBV19 and TRBJ1-1, reads DGGITQSPKYLFRKEGQNVTLSCEQNLNHDAMYWYRQDPGQGLRLIYYSQIVNDFQKGDIAEGYSVSREKKESFPLTVTSAQKNPTAFYLCASQTRGFDTEAFFGQGTRLTVV.

The rearrangement uses TRBV7-3 and TRBJ2-2; unclear D gene. Between the trimmed V and J ends, which lost 5 bases and 7 bases, there was a span of 23 bases. The germline V gene encodes CDR1 SGHTA and CDR2 FQGTGA. This CDR3 contains 17 residues. Here the CDR3 reads CASSISNVAREDGELFF. The CDR3, as DNA: TGTGCCAGCAGCATTTCGAATGTGGCTAGAGAGGACGGGGAGCTGTTTTTT.